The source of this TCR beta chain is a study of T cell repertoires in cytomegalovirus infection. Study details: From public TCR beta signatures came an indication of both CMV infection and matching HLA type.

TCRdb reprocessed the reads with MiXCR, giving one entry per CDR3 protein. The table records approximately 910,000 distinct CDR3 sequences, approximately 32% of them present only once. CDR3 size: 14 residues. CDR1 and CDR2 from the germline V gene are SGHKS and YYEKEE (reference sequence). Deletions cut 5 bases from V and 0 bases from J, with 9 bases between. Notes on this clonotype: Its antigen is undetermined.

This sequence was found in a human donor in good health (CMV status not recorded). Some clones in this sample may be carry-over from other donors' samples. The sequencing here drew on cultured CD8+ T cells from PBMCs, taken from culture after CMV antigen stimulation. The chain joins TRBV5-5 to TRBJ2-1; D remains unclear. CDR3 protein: CASRDPFSYNEQFF. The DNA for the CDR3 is TGTGCCAGCAGAGACCCATTCTCCTACAATGAGCAGTTCTTC.